This note documents a single T cell receptor (beta chain) sequence. Its antigen has not been determined. It has no much larger one-base neighbor in the sample; base qualities were not kept. TCR CDR3 regions were amplified from genomic DNA by multiplex PCR using the deep immunoSEQ assay. Extracted genomic DNA from each cell subset was distributed evenly across all wells of several immunoSEQ 96-well plates, and each plate was treated as a replicate. For sorted subsets, 200 to 250 ng of genomic DNA, equivalent to roughly 33,000 T cell genomes, went into each replicate PCR. The purified libraries were quantified using a Qubit 3.0 fluorometer, sized with a Bioanalyzer 2100, and then quantified again using the KAPA Library Quantification kit. Every immunoSEQ 96-well plate was sequenced on a dedicated single-read 150-cycle Illumina NextSeq 550 flow cell. The study's processing was this. Because the immunoSEQ output included only junctional sequences and no quality scores, the filtering could not be the same as the filtering used for full-length reads. Sequences were annotated with PyIR, a Python wrapper for IgBLAST v1.9, and V/J genes and CDR3 were assigned using IMGT germline references. Reads with weak V/J assignments (E-value above 1e-6), missing CDR3, stop codons, out-of-frame junctions, or ambiguous translated residues were removed. A V3J clonotype was defined by an identical inferred V gene, J gene, and CDR3 amino acid sequence. The percentage overlap between two repertoires was calculated by dividing the number of shared unique clonotypes by the size of the smaller repertoire. RTK rarefaction, the Chao1 estimator, and Recon v2.1 estimates of unobserved clonotypes were used to assess repertoire richness. For all TCRbeta clonotypes obtained by the gDNA method from four donors, generation probabilities were computed with OLGA. The immuneACCESS repertoire file appears here via TCRdb, limited to in-frame rearrangements. These files lack a portion of the clones; in checked studies, under half of the deficit traces to unresolved V genes, and the cause of the others is not known. V, J and clone size derive from that table, while D and trimming were established from the DNA sequence. Counted in this sample were millions of clones; around nine tenths of them appeared once. The ten largest clones add up to 0.13% to 0.15% of the sample.

The entry originates in a study of shared clonotypes between healthy human individuals (dated by TCRdb to 2018 to 2021). Context from the whole study: A couple of women and a few men aged 18 to 49 years were included in the cohort. For each donor, three plates each were used for CD4 naive and CD4 memory, two plates were used for CD8 naive, and one plate was used for CD8 memory. Blood TCR repertoires of roughly 5 healthy adults were deeply sequenced to estimate repertoire size and the extent of clonotype sharing between individuals. Libraries were prepared and TCR repertoires were sequenced by different laboratories using diverse techniques, in order to increase sequencing depth and limit assay-specific biases. Each donor's leukapheresis produced roughly between roughly 0.85 and 9 billion PBMCs.

The donors were healthy, HIV-negative adults who had no recently reported acute infections or vaccinations. Every donor was a Caucasian adult living in Nashville, Tennessee, USA. CD4+ T cells were enriched by magnetic negative selection; naive cells were then positively selected on CD45RA, and the negative fraction formed the memory subset. Blood was collected by leukapheresis, and PBMCs were isolated by Ficoll-Histopaque density gradient centrifugation and then cryopreserved in liquid nitrogen vapor phase. Analytical flow cytometry was used to check the purity and quantity of each magnetically sorted T cell population. Each sorted fraction had its genomic DNA isolated and then quantified by UV absorbance on a Nanodrop 2000c. Paper-wide results and their limitations: Estimated clonotype richness was generally larger for naive than for memory subsets. Rarefaction of sorted-subset datasets indicated incomplete sequencing despite the large sequencing depth. Across four donors, roughly 5.1% of naive CD4, more than 3% of naive CD8, roughly 2.2% of memory CD4, and approximately 0.4% of memory CD8 clonotypes were shared. Sampling was restricted to blood, and TCR repertoires in tissues likely differ from the TCR repertoires found in blood. Based on pairwise subsampling, the degree of clonotype sharing among donors was expected to be affected by sequencing depth. Compared with non-shared clonotypes, the clonotypes found in all four sorted-subset donors had higher generation probabilities. The small number of donors limited the genetic and exposure-history diversity represented.

The clonotype comes from a man between 18 and 29 years old in good health. The material sequenced was naive CD4+ T cells sorted from blood. Per the publication, the cell subset or site label means: CD45RA+ positively selected.

The CDR3 protein: CASSIDGSGGTEAFF. Read as DNA, the sequence is TGTGCCAGTAGTATAGATGGGAGTGGCGGGACTGAAGCTTTCTTT. Recombination linked TRBV19 to TRBJ1-1, with the identity of the D gene unclear. Trimming at the junction amounts to 0 bases on V and 5 bases on J, and the germline ends lie 13 bases apart. CDR1 and CDR2 were assigned from the germline V gene (reference sequence) as LNHDA and SQIVND. From the cysteine up to the phenylalanine, the CDR3 has a length of 15 residues. Only the CDR3 DNA stays, 45 bases, in frame from base 1.